This T cell receptor (beta chain) was captured by sequencing in a study of response to subunit inactivated influenza vaccine (dated by TCRdb to the late 2010s). Regarding the research as a whole: The study used deep quantitative T cell receptor repertoire profiling to track responses to a trivalent subunit inactivated influenza vaccine. General findings and caveats noted by the study authors: The authors suggested that each seasonal influenza vaccination may recruit only a limited number of new T cells.

Libraries were constructed by RT-PCR. Sequencing used an Illumina HiSeq 2500. Through fastp at Q25 and MiXCR, TCRdb rebuilt clones from the public reads, retaining in-frame beta chains. Merged by CDR3 protein, the rows form single entries marked with the most common genes and DNA. In all, the sample holds under 800,000 distinct CDR3 sequences, and around 13% of those were seen once. 6% to 7% of the sample is in the top ten clones. This clonotype was found many times. Its specific antigen is unknown. No base-level quality is on record; no much larger clone is a single base apart. V was cut back by 0 bases and J by 5 bases, leaving a gap of 7 bases between them. From its cysteine to its phenylalanine, the CDR3 spans 14 amino acids. Of all the DNA, just the CDR3 is kept, 42 bases in frame from base 1. Sequences MGHRA (CDR1) and YSYEKL (CDR2) are obtained from the germline V gene.

The receptor was derived from a man aged 45-65 years who received an inactivated influenza vaccine. Donor details come from another sample of the same person, matched by shared clones. This chain is built from TRBV4-1 and TRBJ2-2; confidence is insufficient to name the D gene. The sequencing here drew on PBMCs from blood, taken around 14 days before vaccination. Here the CDR3 is given as CASSQEGMTGELFF. The bases are TGCGCCAGCAGCCAAGAAGGGATGACCGGGGAGCTGTTTTTT.